The 25 T cell receptor beta chains below were found in one sample sequenced in a study of blood T cells in healthy people across ages (dated by TCRdb to the mid-2010s). Preparation of the library involved 5' RACE. Sequencing used an Illumina HiSeq 2500. A second PCR of about 6 to 11 cycles was run with a J-beta primer mix and a sample-barcoded 5' primer. TCRdb trimmed public reads at Q25 via fastp, called clones via MiXCR and kept in-frame beta chains. Rows with one shared CDR3 protein collapse into an entry with the most common genes and DNA. This sample comprises 760,000 or so distinct CDR3 sequences, around a quarter of them detected only once. Roughly 9% of the sample comes from the top ten. Separately, the same data were catalogued under a study of T cells of mothers and their children.

Sequences were obtained from blood. The receptors were gathered from a boy younger than 18 in good health.

This clonotype was counted a few times. The rearrangement links TRBV20-1 to TRBJ2-7; 9 bases are shared with TRBD2. The germline V gene encodes CDR1 DFQATT and CDR2 SNEGSKA (reference sequence). With V trimmed by 5 bases and J by 2 bases, 10 bases remained unmatched. The length of the CDR3 is 15 residues. CDR3 amino acids: CSALPGLAVTYEQYF. CDR3 in DNA: TGCAGTGCTTTACCGGGACTAGCAGTAACCTACGAGCAGTACTTC.

This clonotype came up a few times. The chain couples TRBV6-5 to TRBJ1-2; D remains ambiguous. Deletions cut 2 bases from V and 7 bases from J, with 11 bases between. Germline V lookup: CDR1 MNHEY, CDR2 SVGAGI. The CDR3 covers 13 residues. Here the CDR3 reads CASSYMEGPGYTF. The CDR3 region has the DNA TGTGCCAGCAGTTACATGGAGGGCCCTGGCTACACCTTC.

This chain connects TRBV24-1 to TRBJ1-4, with D maybe TRBD1 (5 bases). This CDR3 contains 13 residues. Germline V lookup: CDR1 KGHDR, CDR2 SFDVKD. Trimming removed 6 bases from V and 5 bases from J, with 9 bases in between. The CDR3 bases are TGTGCCACCAGTCACAGGTCGAATGAAAAACTGTTTTTT. It yields the protein CATSHRSNEKLFF.

This clonotype was recorded a few times. The chain links TRBV4-2 to TRBJ2-1; 9 bases are shared with TRBD2. The V gene end was trimmed by 1 base and the J gene end by 9 bases; junction bases not matched to a gene: 7. The CDR3 consists of 15 residues. Germline V gene lookup returns CDR1 LGHNA and CDR2 YNFKEQ. CDR3 residues: CASSQVLAGEGEQFF. For the CDR3, the DNA is TGTGCCAGCAGCCAAGTTTTAGCGGGGGAAGGTGAGCAGTTCTTC.

This clonotype was counted a few times. J is TRBJ2-1 and V is TRBV5-1; 11 nucleotides align to TRBD2. With V trimmed by 0 bases and J by 4 bases, 9 bases remained unmatched. The CDR3 runs to 18 residues. CDR1 and CDR2 from the germline V gene are SGHRS and YFSETQ. The CDR3 bases are TGCGCCAGCAGCTTGGCCCTAGCGGGAGGTGACCTATACAATGAGCAGTTCTTC. Translating gives CASSLALAGGDLYNEQFF.

This clonotype has more than one count but fewer than ten. The chain recombines TRBV20-1 with TRBJ2-7, with 10 bases lining up with TRBD1. Germline assignment: CDR1 DFQATT and CDR2 SNEGSKA (reference sequence). The V gene end was trimmed by 6 bases and the J gene end by 4 bases; junction bases not matched to a gene: 6. CDR3 length equals 13 residues. This chain's CDR3 is CSAPRDRGYEQYF. As DNA, the CDR3 is TGCAGTGCCCCCCGGGACAGGGGTTACGAGCAGTACTTC.

The chain uses TRBV20-1 and TRBJ1-1; 8 bases map to TRBD1. Germline V gene data show CDR1 as DFQATT and CDR2 as SNEGSKA (reference sequence). The length of the CDR3 is 12 residues. J was trimmed by 4 bases and V by 6 bases; bases with no gene match: 4. The CDR3 nucleotides read TGCAGTGCCCGGACAGGGTTCACTGAAGCTTTCTTT. Encoded protein: CSARTGFTEAFF.

In DNA form, the CDR3 reads TGCGCCAGCAGCTTGGAAGGAAGCCCTCAAGAGACCCAGTACTTC. Translation: CASSLEGSPQETQYF. V gene TRBV5-1 combines with J gene TRBJ2-5; D gene unclear. Between the trimmed V and J ends, which lost 0 bases and 2 bases, there was a span of 11 bases. The CDR3 runs to 15 residues. The germline CDR1 and CDR2 sequences are SGHRS and YFSETQ.

V usage is TRBV20-1 and J usage is TRBJ1-2; the D gene is possibly TRBD1 (5 bases). Germline V lookup: CDR1 DFQATT, CDR2 SNEGSKA (reference sequence). With 5 bases removed from V and 2 bases from J, the gap between germline ends came to 15 bases. CDR3 length: 14 residues. CDR3 DNA: TGCAGTGCTGCCCCTCGGGACTTAAACTATGGCTACACCTTC. Protein: CSAAPRDLNYGYTF.

The chain has TRBV7-2 and TRBJ2-3; possibly TRBD1 for D (6 bases). Germline values: CDR1 SGHTA, CDR2 FQGNSA. The V gene lost 5 bases and the J gene lost 7 bases, with 16 bases spanning the gap. The CDR3 has 14 amino acids. CDR3 DNA: TGTGCCAGCAGCCAACAGACAGGTCGCTATACGCAGTATTTT. Protein product: CASSQQTGRYTQYF. The variable domain in full, completed from reference TRBV7-2 and TRBJ2-3, reads GAGVSQSPSNKVTEKGKDVELRCDPISGHTALYWYRQSLGQGLEFLIYFQGNSAPDKSGLPSDRFSAERTGGSVSTLTIQRTQQEDSAVYLCASSQQTGRYTQYFGPGTRLTVL.

V usage is TRBV12-3 or TRBV12-4 and J usage is TRBJ2-3; 7 bases align to TRBD1. The J segment lost 7 bases and the V segment lost 4 bases, leaving 2 bases of the junction unmatched. This CDR3 is 12 amino acids long. The CDR3 spells CASSSTGNTQYF. The CDR3 nucleotides are TGTGCCAGCAGTTCGACAGGGAATACGCAGTATTTT.

This clonotype was observed a few times. V is TRBV6-6 and J is TRBJ2-3, with 9 bases aligning to TRBD1. The V and J ends lost 2 bases and 0 bases, in that order; junction bases with no gene match: 6. The germline CDR1 and CDR2 sequences are MNHNY and SVGAGI (reference sequence). This CDR3 is 17 amino acids long. The CDR3 protein is CASSYPGTGKSTDTQYF. The DNA of the CDR3 is TGTGCCAGCAGTTACCCCGGGACAGGGAAAAGCACAGATACGCAGTATTTT.

V is TRBV29-1 and J is TRBJ2-7; 8 bases align to TRBD2. The V gene end was trimmed by 7 bases and the J gene end by 1 base; junction bases not matched to a gene: 9. The CDR3 length is 14 residues. Germline V CDR1 and CDR2: SQVTM, ANQGSEA. The CDR3, as DNA: TGCAGCGCCCGCCCCAGCGGGGGTTCCTACGAGCAGTACTTC. Translation gives CSARPSGGSYEQYF.

The chain combines TRBV9 with TRBJ2-4, with 7 bases aligning to TRBD2. The V gene's germline CDR1 is SGDLS and CDR2 YYNGEE. CDR3 size: 13 residues. V lost 7 bases and J lost 8; bases outside the gene matches: 9. CDR3 sequence: CASEAGDSDIQYF. In nucleotides, the CDR3 is TGTGCCAGCGAGGCGGGGGACTCGGACATTCAGTACTTC.

This clonotype was observed a handful of times. The J gene is TRBJ1-2, the V gene TRBV12-3 or TRBV12-4; perhaps TRBD1 as D (6 bases). V gave up 7 bases and J gave up 7 bases, with 13 bases separating them. The length of the CDR3 is 12 residues. The CDR3 coding sequence is TGTGCCAGCACCAACAGGGCTGGTGGCTACACCTTC. Protein product: CASTNRAGGYTF.

The rearrangement links TRBV5-1 to TRBJ2-2; maybe TRBD2 (5 bases). V lost 0 bases and J lost 4, with 10 bases in between. Germline CDR1 reads SGHRS; CDR2 reads YFSETQ. This CDR3 is built from 15 residues. The CDR3 DNA sequence: TGCGCCAGCAGCTTGGGAGGGATCGTCACCGGGGAGCTGTTTTTT. Translation gives CASSLGGIVTGELFF.

This sequence joins TRBV21-1 and TRBJ1-1; TRBD1 is taken as the D call from the table, unchecked against the DNA. TRBV21-1 is an annotated pseudogene. The CDR3 consists of 14 residues. The CDR3 reads CAGIPDRLNTEAFF. The CDR3 DNA reads as TGTGCCGGAATCCCGGACAGACTCAACACTGAAGCTTTCTTT.

The CDR3 reads CASSEKVLSSYNEQFF. As DNA, the CDR3 is TGTGCCAGCAGCGAGAAAGTTTTAAGCTCCTACAATGAGCAGTTCTTC. The rearrangement uses TRBV9 and TRBJ2-1; D remains unclear. The CDR3 spans 16 residues. Germline CDR1 and CDR2: SGDLS and YYNGEE. The V and J ends lost 3 bases and 0 bases respectively, with 13 bases between them.

The CDR3 DNA sequence: TGTGCCAGCAGCTCAACCTTGAATACGCAGTATTTT. Protein product: CASSSTLNTQYF. V usage is TRBV7-2 and J usage is TRBJ2-3; D not resolved. Trimming took off 4 bases at V and 7 bases at J, with 9 bases between the two ends. The CDR3 is 12 residues long. The germline V gene encodes CDR1 SGHTA and CDR2 FQGNSA.

This clonotype was detected a few times. The chain couples TRBV9 to TRBJ1-5; D gene ambiguous. This CDR3 region has 15 residues. Germline assignment: CDR1 SGDLS and CDR2 YYNGEE. The germline V and J ends were trimmed by 2 bases and 1 base, with 10 bases remaining between them. The CDR3 reads CASSVDGLSNQPQHF. CDR3 in DNA: TGTGCCAGCAGCGTTGACGGATTAAGCAATCAGCCCCAGCATTTT.

The gene calls are TRBV5-1 and TRBJ2-7, with D perhaps matching TRBD1 (5 bases). This CDR3 has 15 amino acids. V lost 1 base and J lost 5, with 16 bases in between. CDR1 and CDR2 from the germline V gene are SGHRS and YFSETQ. The CDR3 DNA follows: TGCGCCAGCAGCTTGAGCCAGGGCCGGAAGGACGAGCAGTACTTC. Translation gives CASSLSQGRKDEQYF.

V gene TRBV4-2 combines with J gene TRBJ2-7; no clear D gene. The CDR3 consists of 16 residues. V lost 2 bases and J 4 bases, leaving 18 bases between the germline ends. In germline, CDR1 is LGHNA, CDR2 YNFKEQ. The CDR3 coding sequence is TGTGCCAGCAGCCAACTTTATCGCCTACTCGAGTACGAGCAGTACTTC. Protein product: CASSQLYRLLEYEQYF.

The chain has TRBV20-1 and TRBJ2-3; 12 bases fit TRBD2. CDR1 is DFQATT, CDR2 SNEGSKA, per germline (reference sequence). Germline trimming cut 4 bases from V and 3 bases from J; bases unmatched to any gene: 5. The CDR3 extends over 15 amino acids. The CDR3: CSAILAGGWTDTQYF. The CDR3 nucleotides read TGCAGTGCTATACTAGCGGGGGGATGGACAGATACGCAGTATTTT.

In its sample, this clonotype was seen once. Germline is not matched at one junction end, which may reflect a read error. This chain connects TRBV27 to TRBJ1-2; 7 nucleotides line up with TRBD1. The CDR3 has 16 amino acids. The germline V gene encodes CDR1 MNHEY and CDR2 SMNVEV (reference sequence). The chain's CDR3 is CTSSLSLTGRRNGYTF. In DNA form, the CDR3 reads TGTACCAGCAGTCTCTCTCTGACAGGGAGGCGGAATGGCTACACCTTC.

This clonotype was found a few times. The rearrangement links TRBV6-2 or TRBV6-3 to TRBJ1-2; possibly TRBD1 for D (5 bases). V was trimmed by 3 bases and J by 6 bases, leaving 14 bases between them. CDR3 length: 14 amino acids. Germline-derived CDR1 and CDR2 are MNHEY and SVGEGT. This CDR3 is CASSYNLPTDGYTF. The DNA for the CDR3 is TGTGCCAGCAGTTATAACTTACCGACAGATGGCTACACCTTC.